The 14 T cell receptor beta chains below were found in one sample sequenced in a study of blood T cell repertoires in COVID-19. Profiled with immunoSEQ multiplex PCR; TCRdb holds only in-frame clones, not every one. The sample consists of about 99,000 clones, around 74% of them appearing once. The sample taken for sequencing was peripheral blood. Every receptor here comes from a woman aged 80 or older with active or convalescent COVID-19.

J is TRBJ2-7 and V is TRBV4-2; a possible D gene is TRBD2 (5 bases). CDR3 length: 15 residues. Per germline, CDR1 LGHNA and CDR2 YNFKEQ. V was cut by 0 bases and J by 0 bases, with 9 bases left in between. The CDR3 DNA sequence: TGTGCCAGCAGCCAAGATTCGAGGGACTCCTACGAGCAGTACTTC. Translation: CASSQDSRDSYEQYF.

This clone was seen only a few times. The chain couples TRBV10-1 to TRBJ1-6, with 10 nucleotides matching TRBD1. Trimming took 11 bases from V and 8 from J; bases not matched to a gene: 12. This CDR3 comprises 15 residues. The V gene's germline CDR1 is WNHNN and CDR2 SYGVQD (reference sequence). DNA for the CDR3: TGCGCCCCGCCCCGGGACAGGGGAGTACATTCACCCCTCCACTTT. Translation gives CAPPRDRGVHSPLHF.

This clone was detected only once. J is TRBJ2-5 and V is TRBV7-8; 9 nucleotides match TRBD2. Germline CDR1 is SGHVS and CDR2 is FQNEAQ. This CDR3 has 16 amino acids. J lost 5 bases, V lost 3 bases, and 10 bases had no gene match. The CDR3 DNA follows: TGTGCCAGCAGCTTTAGAGCGCGGGAGGGCACGGAGACCCAGTACTTC. Its translation: CASSFRAREGTETQYF.

This rearrangement joins TRBV11-1 to TRBJ2-1; the D gene is possibly TRBD2 (5 bases). Germline values: CDR1 SGHAT, CDR2 FQDESV (reference sequence). The V end was cut by 5 bases, the J end by 7 bases, with 18 bases between. This CDR3 is built from 15 residues. CDR3 sequence reads: CASSTMAEGRNEQFF. CDR3 sequence (DNA): TGTGCCAGCAGCACCATGGCCGAGGGCCGAAATGAGCAGTTCTTC.

The chain employs TRBV19 and TRBJ2-6; 10 bases line up with TRBD2. Trimming at V came to 4 bases and at J to 3 bases, leaving 6 bases not matched to a gene. The germline V gene encodes CDR1 LNHDA and CDR2 SQIVND (reference sequence). The length of the CDR3 is 17 residues. The DNA for the CDR3 is TGTGCCAGTAGTAATAGCGGGGGGAGGCGTGGGGCCAACGTCCTGACTTTC. Translated: CASSNSGGRRGANVLTF. The entire variable domain, with the rest obtained from reference TRBV19 and TRBJ2-6, is as follows: DGGITQSPKYLFRKEGQNVTLSCEQNLNHDAMYWYRQDPGQGLRLIYYSQIVNDFQKGDIAEGYSVSREKKESFPLTVTSAQKNPTAFYLCASSNSGGRRGANVLTFGAGSRLTVL.

The chain uses TRBV19 and TRBJ1-6; no clear D. Germline assignment: CDR1 LNHDA and CDR2 SQIVND (reference sequence). This CDR3 is built from 15 residues. Deletions cut 4 bases from V and 10 bases from J, with 17 bases between. CDR3 loop: CASSTAAKVGSPLHF. The CDR3 DNA reads TGTGCCAGTAGTACCGCGGCGAAGGTTGGCTCACCCCTCCACTTT.

The CDR3 is CASSQDALGGGQYF. CDR3 nucleotide sequence: TGCGCCAGCAGCCAAGATGCCCTCGGGGGGGGGCAGTATTTT. The V and J genes are TRBV4-3 and TRBJ2-3; 8 bases map to TRBD2. The CDR3 loop spans 14 amino acids. Losses at the gene ends were 0 bases for V and 11 bases for J; bases not matched to a gene: 7. Looked up from germline, CDR1 is LGHNA and CDR2 is YSLEER.

This chain uses TRBV12-3 or TRBV12-4 with TRBJ1-4, with 10 bases aligning to TRBD1. V gave up 8 bases and J gave up 5 bases; unmatched junction bases: 2. The CDR3 is 13 amino acids. CDR3 nucleotide sequence: TGTGCCAGCCAGACAGGGGGCAATGAAAAACTGTTTTTT. Encoded protein: CASQTGGNEKLFF.

This clone was seen more than once but under ten times. This chain links TRBV7-5 with TRBJ1-2; no check of the table's D call, TRBD1, against the DNA was made. TRBV7-5 is termed a pseudogene. The length of the CDR3 is 17 residues. The CDR3 here is CARVYTRSGVRSYGYTF. The CDR3 DNA sequence: TGTGCCAGGGTATACACCAGGTCAGGGGTAAGGTCCTATGGCTACACCTTC.

The gene calls are TRBV30 and TRBJ2-7; D possibly corresponds to TRBD1 (5 bases). Germline lookup yields CDR1 GTSNPN and CDR2 SVGIG (reference sequence). Trimming took off 3 bases at V and 6 bases at J, with 12 bases between the two ends. The CDR3 totals 12 residues. This CDR3 reads CAWRDSQREQYF. CDR3 nucleotide sequence: TGTGCCTGGAGAGACAGCCAGCGCGAGCAGTACTTC.

The V gene is TRBV7-2, the J gene TRBJ2-6; D gene unclear. V shed 1 base and J shed 2 bases, with 6 bases lying between them. The germline gives CDR1 SGHTA, CDR2 FQGNSA. This CDR3 is built from 15 residues. The CDR3, as DNA: TGTGCCAGCAGCTTAGTCGGTACTGGGGCCAACGTCCTGACTTTC. Its protein is CASSLVGTGANVLTF.

This chain links TRBV27 with TRBJ2-1; 12 nucleotides match TRBD2. The V gene's germline CDR1 is MNHEY and CDR2 SMNVEV (reference sequence). CDR3 length: 15 residues. After removal of 4 bases from V and 7 bases from J, the junction contained 5 bases not matched to a gene. The CDR3 here is CASSSGLAGRNEQFF. The CDR3 nucleotides read TGTGCCAGCAGTTCAGGACTAGCGGGGAGGAATGAGCAGTTCTTC.

A few counts support this clone. The chain recombines TRBV6-4 with TRBJ2-1; the match to TRBD2 covers 9 bases. Germline CDR1 MRHNA, CDR2 SNTAGT. The CDR3 is 15 amino acids. V lost 5 bases and J lost 8; bases outside the gene matches: 10. The CDR3 reads CASSRDLAGVYEQFF. CDR3 nucleotides: TGTGCCAGCAGTAGGGATTTAGCGGGAGTATATGAGCAGTTCTTC.

The chain couples TRBV4-3 to TRBJ2-5; 10 bases are a match to TRBD2. Germline V gene data show CDR1 as LGHNA and CDR2 as YSLEER. CDR3 length: 18 residues. Trimming at V came to 0 bases and at J to 5 bases, leaving 12 bases not matched to a gene. The CDR3 spells CASSQDWSASGSVETQYF. The CDR3 coding sequence is TGCGCCAGCAGCCAAGATTGGTCCGCTAGCGGGAGTGTCGAGACCCAGTACTTC.